These T cell receptor beta chains were read from a single sample in a study of blood T cells in healthy people across ages. One entry per CDR3 protein results from TCRdb running MiXCR on the 5' RACE reads. The profile covers about 1.8 million distinct CDR3 sequences, with about 50% appearing a single time and roughly 2% taken by the ten largest. Material for sequencing was blood. All receptors derive from a woman aged 35 to 49 in good health. Each CDR3 is given with its conserved first and last residue. Fields, in order: V gene, clone size, J gene, D gene, CDR3 length, CDR3 DNA, CDR3 protein. The D gene is left open where the match is weak. A clone size is listed for some rows: how often the clone was seen (once, few, many), or a class if it is expanded.

TRBV6-6	-	TRBJ1-2	-	10	TGTGCCAGCCACGACTATGGCTACACCTTC	CASHDYGYTF
TRBV20-1	-	TRBJ2-7	TRBD1	15	TGCAGTGCTAGATACCACAGGGGACCGACCTACGAGCAGTACTTC	CSARYHRGPTYEQYF
TRBV4-3	-	TRBJ2-4	-	15	TGCGCCAGCAGCCAAAGCGCACTAGCCAAAAACATTCAGTACTTC	CASSQSALAKNIQYF
TRBV6-5	few	TRBJ2-1	TRBD1	16	TGTGCCAGCAGTCCCTCCGGGACAGGGGTATACAATGAGCAGTTCTTC	CASSPSGTGVYNEQFF
TRBV9	-	TRBJ1-2	-	14	TGTGCCAGCAGCGAAGGGCAAACTGGGTATGGCTACACCTTC	CASSEGQTGYGYTF
TRBV20-1	-	TRBJ2-3	-	13	TGCAGTGCTAGCGTCTTTGATCCAGATACGCAGTATTTT	CSASVFDPDTQYF
TRBV9	-	TRBJ1-2	-	12	TGTGCCAGCAGCGGTTACGACAGGGGCTACACCTTC	CASSGYDRGYTF
TRBV5-6	-	TRBJ1-6	-	15	TGTGCCAGCAGCTTGCTGGACGGGCAGTCCTCACCCCTCCACTTT	CASSLLDGQSSPLHF
TRBV20-1	-	TRBJ1-6	-	15	TGCAGTGCTCCCCCCCCGGTCGGATATAATTCACCCCTCCACTTT	CSAPPPVGYNSPLHF
TRBV28	-	TRBJ2-1	-	11	TGTGCCACCCAAGACTACAATGAGCAGTTCTTC	CATQDYNEQFF
TRBV6-2/TRBV6-3	few	TRBJ2-3	-	15	TGTGCCAGCAGGAGCTGGGGCTCTAGCACAGATACGCAGTATTTT	CASRSWGSSTDTQYF
TRBV29-1	few	TRBJ2-3	-	13	TGCAGCGTTGTGGGGGCCTCCCTGGATACGCAGTATTTT	CSVVGASLDTQYF
TRBV5-1	-	TRBJ1-2	TRBD1	17	TGCGCCAGCAGCCCTCTATGGACAGGCGATTCTAACTATGGCTACACCTTC	CASSPLWTGDSNYGYTF
TRBV7-2	-	TRBJ2-3	TRBD1	16	TGTGCCAGCACCCTAGCTCGGACAGGGCTTTCAGATACGCAGTATTTT	CASTLARTGLSDTQYF
TRBV20-1	-	TRBJ2-5	TRBD2	13	TGCAGTGCTAATAGCGGGGGGGAAGAGACCCAGTACTTC	CSANSGGEETQYF
TRBV20-1	-	TRBJ2-1	-	14	TGCAGTGCTACCCTGGCCTCCTCATACAATGAGCAGTTCTTC	CSATLASSYNEQFF
TRBV18	-	TRBJ1-2	-	15	TGCGCCAGCTCACCACCGACAAAGGGGCTGGATGGCTACACCTTC	CASSPPTKGLDGYTF
TRBV14	-	TRBJ2-5	TRBD2	15	TGTGCCAGCAGCCACGGGGGGGCCGTCCAAGAGACCCAGTACTTC	CASSHGGAVQETQYF
TRBV4-2	-	TRBJ2-1	TRBD2	15	TGTGCCAGCAGCCTACAGACTAGCGGGGTCGATGAGCAGTTCTTC	CASSLQTSGVDEQFF
TRBV27	-	TRBJ1-4	TRBD1	14	TGTGCCAGCAGCGACAGGGCAAATAATGAAAAACTGTTTTTT	CASSDRANNEKLFF
TRBV6-6	few	TRBJ1-2	-	15	TGTGCCAGCAGTTACTCGCGGACGGGTCGGGACGGCTACACCTTC	CASSYSRTGRDGYTF
TRBV15	few	TRBJ2-5	-	15	TGTGCCACCAGCCTAAGAACAGGGTTGGCAGAGACCCAGTACTTC	CATSLRTGLAETQYF
TRBV7-9	-	TRBJ2-3	-	12	TGTGCCGGATACCAGGGGGGAGATACGCAGTATTTT	CAGYQGGDTQYF
TRBV24-1	-	TRBJ2-5	-	16	TGTGCCACCAGTGGATTAGGCAGGGTGGACCAAGAGACCCAGTACTTC	CATSGLGRVDQETQYF
TRBV15	-	TRBJ2-1	-	18	TGTGCCACCAGCAGAGACGGCCGGAGGGGGGCATCCTACAATGAGCAGTTCTTC	CATSRDGRRGASYNEQFF
TRBV2	-	TRBJ1-2	TRBD1	14	TGTGCCAGCAGTGAAGAGGGACAGGGGTTAGGCTACACCTTC	CASSEEGQGLGYTF
TRBV2	-	TRBJ2-3	TRBD2	19	TGTGCCAGCAGTCCCCGCGGACTAGCGGGGGCAGGGCGCACAGATACGCAGTATTTT	CASSPRGLAGAGRTDTQYF
TRBV27	-	TRBJ2-7	-	16	TGTGCCAGCAGTTTATATACAGGGAGCTCCTACAATGAGCAGTACTTC	CASSLYTGSSYNEQYF